The entry below gives a single T cell receptor (beta chain) sequence along with its context. It lacks a known antigen. No much larger clonotype is one base removed from it; base qualities were not supplied. The data derive from a study of cytomegalovirus exposure and HLA in healthy donors (dated by TCRdb to about 2017). With regard to the full study: An earlier analysis of 587 of the donors reported approximately 270 Gb of sequence data and 120 million or so unique TCR beta sequences from about 180 million T cells. A later analysis re-examined previously published TCR beta repertoires from 500 to 700 donors and added high-resolution HLA genotyping to investigate patterns of TCR occurrence. Of the approximately 400 genotyped donors, around 81% fell in the genetic ancestry cluster associated with self-reported Caucasian donors. Roughly 300 gigabases of sequencing data and 70 million to 100 million unique TCR sequences were included in an early release covering under 650 HLA-typed donors. Class I and class II HLA loci were covered by the typing at four-digit resolution. The study used immunosequencing to profile the T cell repertoires of some 600 subjects and linked those repertoires to cytomegalovirus serostatus. A separate validation cohort of roughly 130 different subjects was used in addition to the 666-subject first cohort. In a later genetic analysis, genome-wide SNP genotypes for about 65% of the roughly 700 donors were used, and that subset was treated as a discovery cohort. The study was designed to test whether signatures of past pathogen exposure could be identified by cataloging public T cell receptors. Among 300 to 450 genotyped donors of the cohort, an average of 235,054 unique TCR beta nucleotide sequences were sequenced per donor, about a sixth of them non-productive. To predict cytomegalovirus infection status, the study combined high-throughput TCR immunosequencing, statistical association of individual TCRs with disease status, and machine learning. Typing coverage differed by locus: A, B, C, DRB1 and DQB1 were typed in roughly 620-640 donors, DQA1 in roughly 510, DPA1 in 600 to 610, and DPB1 in 400 to 490. All discovery cohort repertoires had been generated on a single sequencing platform. An earlier analysis of approximately 640 of the donors applied high-throughput TCR beta sequencing to assess whether each TCR beta V gene segment acted as functional or pseudogenic. Donor age, sex, ethnicity and CMV serostatus were collected together with the repertoire data. The later analysis used no new phenotypic data to find candidate immune exposures, relying instead on TCR beta sequences and their occurrence across donors. Four or five DR-DQ haplotypes were handled as single units for association and clustering because linkage in the cohort was strong. Summary of the overall study and its limitations: The classifier was reported to diagnose cytomegalovirus status with high specificity and sensitivity in both the original cohort and the validation cohort. Because counts were too low, 15 or so rarely observed V segments, including chromosome 9 orphons, were excluded from the earlier analysis of several hundred of the donors. The authors suggested that the approach could potentially be extended to other disease states and immunological phenotypes. In a later analysis, HLA-associated TCR beta chains were found to be more clonally expanded and to have lower generation probabilities than equally common non-associated chains. A further reported finding was that TCR beta sequences accurately predicted the HLA-A and HLA-B alleles for most subjects in the first cohort. Specific HLA alleles were associated with roughly 16,000 TCR beta sequences at a false discovery rate of 0.05 in a later analysis. The study gave a list of around 170 TCR beta chains associated with cytomegalovirus. A later genetic analysis associated a missense DCLRE1C variant with V-gene and J-gene trimming of TCR beta chains, and an independent cohort replicated the association. Strong co-occurrence of HLA alleles, especially DR and DQ, made assigning TCR associations to individual alleles difficult. According to a later genetic analysis, donors in an Asian-associated ancestry cluster had fewer N-insertions in productive TCRs than the roughly 700-donor mean. CMV serostatus was the only immune exposure information available for the cohort. In an earlier analysis of 450 to 750 of the donors, most TCR beta V segments appeared in productive rearrangements about 90% or about 30% of the time, broadly matching IMGT annotations. According to a later analysis, parvovirus B19, influenza, CMV and Epstein-Barr virus appeared linked to several top co-occurrence clusters. Correlated functional status among segregating V segments might be attributable to linkage disequilibrium, but an unknown experimental factor could not be ruled out. A later analysis found that most CMV-associated TCR beta chains appeared HLA-restricted, with HLA associations seemingly driven largely by CMV exposure. Most TCR sequences were seen in very few donors, while some public TCRs were found in many individuals. Some IMGT-functional V segments, including TRBV6-2 and TRBV6-3, could not be told apart with the 87-base-pair reads, so those segments were excluded. In this cohort, only TCR beta chains were sequenced, and detectable features were limited by the absence of alpha or paired-chain data. In vitro tests confirmed that a few of the cytomegalovirus-associated TCR beta chains recognize cytomegalovirus antigens. The presence/absence analyses assumed that sequencing depth was roughly uniform across donors, and that assumption may not be true. Because HLA typing was unavailable for some donors at each locus, only the typed subset was used in association tests. A later analysis found that TCR association rates varied across HLA loci, with DRB1 alleles showing the most associated TCRs and HLA-C alleles the fewest. A group of highly shared sequence variants was considered likely to be a technical artifact of the sequencing pipeline.

The cohort consisted of 650 to 850 healthy bone marrow donors. All cohort members were sampled while nominally healthy, although unrecorded immune exposures were likely present. The donor was CMV seronegative and was included in the group of 352 seronegative cohort members. Each donor provided a peripheral blood sample, and peripheral blood mononuclear cells were used for TCR beta sequencing. Genomic DNA extraction from the blood cell samples was performed with the Qiagen DNeasy Blood Extraction Kit. The germline V gene (reference sequence) gives CDR1 as SGHNT and CDR2 as YYREEE. Ends trimmed: V by 3 bases, J by 4 bases; bases unmatched to a gene: 1. The CDR3 has 14 amino acids, counting the end cysteine and phenylalanine. CDR3 DNA is the only sequence kept; it has 42 bases, read in frame from the first base. The method behind the library was the immunoSEQ multiplex PCR assay. For the multiplex PCR, a mixture combining 60 forward primers for TCR Vbeta segments and 13 reverse primers for TCR Jbeta segments was used. Amplification of the CDR3 region of rearranged TCR beta genes was performed with a multiplex PCR assay on genomic DNA. Amplified TCR beta libraries were sequenced as 87-base-pair reads on the Illumina HiSeq System. As for the authors' bioinformatics: A later analysis counted some 80 million unique TCR beta chains across the 550 to 750 repertoires, and around 12 million of these chains were shared by at least two donors. Raw reads were error-corrected and collapsed into unique sequences by a nearest-neighbor algorithm in which closely related sequences were merged to remove PCR and sequencing errors. V, D and J gene segments were assigned by aligning CDR3 sequences to IMGT reference sequences. For a sequence to be retained, at least a six-nucleotide match to both a V gene segment and a J gene segment was required. Rearrangements were called productive when the CDR3 lacked stop codons and stayed in frame with V and J; all others were non-productive. CDR3 was defined according to IMGT convention as the region running from the second conserved V-encoded cysteine to the conserved J-encoded phenylalanine. The earlier analysis of some 540 of the donors excluded any sequence lacking an unambiguous match to a single V gene segment. An earlier analysis of a few hundred of the donors classified V segments as functional when productive rearrangements were above 56.7% and as segregating when the standard deviation between donors was above 5%. To diagnose cytomegalovirus status from the catalog of TCR beta chain sequences, a statistical classification framework was built. A later analysis assigned V and J genes by comparing TCR nucleotide sequences with IMGT/GENE-DB human TR gene sequences. The TCRdist pipeline was used in a later analysis to assign CDR3 sequences and most-parsimonious VDJ recombination scenarios. A later analysis defined each TCR beta chain by its CDR3 amino acid sequence plus V-gene family, and excluded reads lacking a unique V-gene family. In a later analysis, around 650 highly shared, low-generation-probability nucleotide sequences were removed to address suspected cross-contamination and a sequencing artifact. For each public chain, a later analysis derived a clonal expansion index from normalized ranks of inferred template counts within each repertoire. A later analysis computed generation probabilities with a VDJ recombination model fitted to out-of-frame rearrangements, and checked the results against IGoR. In a later analysis, TCR-TCR, TCR-HLA and TCR-CMV co-occurrence was scored with hypergeometric tests, and a repertoire-size bias correction was applied to TCR pairs. To estimate false discovery rates, a later analysis permuted the HLA or CMV assignments 20 times. A later analysis grouped co-occurring TCRs with DBSCAN, adding TCRdist sequence similarity when clustering within HLA-allele-positive subsets. For co-occurrence clustering, repertoires with fewer than 30,000 or more than 120,000 public chains were excluded, along with several repertoires with anomalous nucleotide sharing. Not all clones reach the TCRdb copy of this immuneACCESS table, which keeps in-frame sequences only. Checked studies attribute under half of the gap to unresolved V genes and leave the rest unexplained. D and trimming come from the DNA, and the V and J calls and clone size come from that table. This sample holds approximately 220,000 clones; approximately 80% were observed only once. The ten biggest clones cover 2.9% of the sample.

The receptor chain draws on TRBV5-4 and TRBJ2-3, with TRBD1 identical over 11 junction bases. Material for sequencing was PBMCs. The sequence came from a man aged 25 to 45 in good health and CMV-seronegative. The CDR3 protein: CASSWGQGADTQYF. The DNA is as follows: TGTGCCAGCAGCTGGGGACAGGGGGCAGATACGCAGTATTTT.